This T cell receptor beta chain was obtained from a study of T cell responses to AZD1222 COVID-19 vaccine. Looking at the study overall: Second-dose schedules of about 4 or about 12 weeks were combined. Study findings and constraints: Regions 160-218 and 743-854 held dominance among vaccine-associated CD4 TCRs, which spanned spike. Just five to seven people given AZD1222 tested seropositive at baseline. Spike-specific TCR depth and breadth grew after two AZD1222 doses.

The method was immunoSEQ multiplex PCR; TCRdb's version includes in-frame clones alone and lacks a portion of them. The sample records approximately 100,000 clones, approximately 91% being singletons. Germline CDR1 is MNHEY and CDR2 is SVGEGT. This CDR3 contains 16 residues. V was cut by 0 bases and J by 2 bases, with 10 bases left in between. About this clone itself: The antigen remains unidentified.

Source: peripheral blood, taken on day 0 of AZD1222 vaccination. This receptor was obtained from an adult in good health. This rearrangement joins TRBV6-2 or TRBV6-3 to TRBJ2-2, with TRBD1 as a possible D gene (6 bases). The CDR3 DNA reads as TGTGCCAGCAGTTACTCGAGAGGGGGAAACACCGGGGAGCTGTTTTTT. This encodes CASSYSRGGNTGELFF.